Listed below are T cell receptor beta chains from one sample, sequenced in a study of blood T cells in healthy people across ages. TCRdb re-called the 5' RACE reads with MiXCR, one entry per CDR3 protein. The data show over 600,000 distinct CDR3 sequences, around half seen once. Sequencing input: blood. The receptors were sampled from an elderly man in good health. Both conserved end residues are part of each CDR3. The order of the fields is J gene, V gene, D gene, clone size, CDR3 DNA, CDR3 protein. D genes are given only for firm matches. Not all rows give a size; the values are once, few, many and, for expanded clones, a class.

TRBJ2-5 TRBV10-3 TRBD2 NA TGTGCCATCAAGGAGGGACTAGCTTCGAAGCGGCAGTACTTC CAIKEGLASKRQYF
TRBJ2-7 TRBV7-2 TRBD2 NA TGTGCCAGCAGCTTAGTCGAGGGAGGGTTCGACGAGCAGTACTTC CASSLVEGGFDEQYF
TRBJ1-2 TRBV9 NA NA TGTGCCAGCAGCCGCCTAGGGACGGAGAACTATGGCTACACCTTC CASSRLGTENYGYTF
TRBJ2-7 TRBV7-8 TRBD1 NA TGTGCCAGCAGCATTTCCGGGACAGGGTCCTACGAGCAGTACTTC CASSISGTGSYEQYF
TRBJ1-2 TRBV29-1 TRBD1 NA TGCAGCGCCGGTACAGGGGGCTCAGGTGGCTACACCTTC CSAGTGGSGGYTF
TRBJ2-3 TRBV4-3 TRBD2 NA TGCGCCAGCAGCCAGGCACTAGCGGGAGACGGAACGCAGTATTTT CASSQALAGDGTQYF
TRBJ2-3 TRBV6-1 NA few TGTGCCAGCAGGCAGTCCTCTTTTCCTTTGGAAGATACGCAGTATTTT CASRQSSFPLEDTQYF
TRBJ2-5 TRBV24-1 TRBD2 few TGTGCCACCAGTGATCGGCTAGCGGGAGTAGGGGAGACCCAGTACTTC CATSDRLAGVGETQYF
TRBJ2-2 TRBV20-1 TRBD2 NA TGCAGTGCCTCGACTAGCGGGAGGGACACCGGGGAGCTGTTTTTT CSASTSGRDTGELFF
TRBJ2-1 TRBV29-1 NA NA TGCAGCGTTGCCCTCGAGGAGGGGCTAGAGGAGCAGTTCTTC CSVALEEGLEEQFF
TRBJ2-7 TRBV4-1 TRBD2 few TGCGCCAGCAGCCAAGGCGCGGGAGAGCCCTCCTACGAGCAGTACTTC CASSQGAGEPSYEQYF
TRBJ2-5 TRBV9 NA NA TGTGCCAGCAGCACGGGACATAAATTTCAAGAGACCCAGTACTTC CASSTGHKFQETQYF
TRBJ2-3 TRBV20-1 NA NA TGCAGTGCTAGAGATTTAGGGCGGGGCCTCGGGGATACGCAGTATTTT CSARDLGRGLGDTQYF
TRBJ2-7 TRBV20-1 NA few TGCAGTGCTAGAGTCCCGGGGAGGTACGAGCAGTACTTC CSARVPGRYEQYF
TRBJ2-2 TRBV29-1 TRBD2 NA TGCAGCGTAGGGACTAGCGGGTTAGGAACGAACACCGGGGAGCTGTTTTTT CSVGTSGLGTNTGELFF
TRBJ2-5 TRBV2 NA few TGTGCCAGCAGTGAAGGACAGTTCGAAGACAGCCGTGGGGTTGAGCAGTACTTC CASSEGQFEDSRGVEQYF
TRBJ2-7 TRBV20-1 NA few TGCAGTGCTAGAGCTGTGCCAGGGGAATCCTACGAGCAGTACTTC CSARAVPGESYEQYF
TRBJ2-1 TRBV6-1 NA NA TGTGCCAGCAGTGCGGGGACTCAAAGAAGGGTCTACAATGAGCAGTTCTTC CASSAGTQRRVYNEQFF
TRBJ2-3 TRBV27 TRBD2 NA TGTGCCAGCAGTTGGGGACTAGCGGGAGAGTTAGATACGCAGTATTTT CASSWGLAGELDTQYF
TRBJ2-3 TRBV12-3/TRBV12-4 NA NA TGTGCCAGCAGAAGGACAGGGGGGACTAGCGCAGATACGCAGTATTTT CASRRTGGTSADTQYF
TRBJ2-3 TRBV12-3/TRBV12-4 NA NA TGTGCCAGCAGCCCCTCCAGGTATCCTAGCACAGATACGCAGTATTTT CASSPSRYPSTDTQYF
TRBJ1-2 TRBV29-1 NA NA TGCAGCGTTGAGGAGAGGGTCGGCTACACCTTC CSVEERVGYTF
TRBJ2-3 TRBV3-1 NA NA TGTGCCAGCAGCCAAGGTACTCCGGGAGATACGCAGTATTTT CASSQGTPGDTQYF
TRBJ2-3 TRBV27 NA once TGTGCCTCTCTCGGGGATACGCAGTATTTT CASLGDTQYF
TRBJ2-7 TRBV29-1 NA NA TGCAGCGTTGAAAATGCGCTGGACCCCTACGAGCAGTACTTC CSVENALDPYEQYF
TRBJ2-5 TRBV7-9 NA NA TGTGCCAGCTTAGTAGGGATGGTCGGAGAGACCCAGTACTTC CASLVGMVGETQYF
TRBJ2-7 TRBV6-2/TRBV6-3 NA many TGTGCCAGCAGCGATTTTTACGAGCAGTACTTC CASSDFYEQYF
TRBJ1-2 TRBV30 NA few TGTGCCTGGAGTTCCGGAGGGTTTAACTATGGCTACACCTTC CAWSSGGFNYGYTF
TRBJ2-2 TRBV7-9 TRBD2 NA TGTGCCAGCAGCCGACTAGCGGGCATGACCGGGGAGCTGTTTTTT CASSRLAGMTGELFF
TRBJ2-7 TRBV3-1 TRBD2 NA TGTGCCAGCAGCAGACCCGGGACTAGCGGTTCCGACGAGCAGTACTTC CASSRPGTSGSDEQYF
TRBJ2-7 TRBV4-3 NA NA TGCGCCAGCAGCCAAGGCCCTAGCAAGGAATACGAGCAGTACTTC CASSQGPSKEYEQYF
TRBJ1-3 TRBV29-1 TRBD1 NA TGCAGCGTTGATCTGACAGGGGTGGGAAACACCATATATTTT CSVDLTGVGNTIYF
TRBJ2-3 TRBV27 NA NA TGTGCCAGCAGTTTCCAGTCGCGGGATACGCAGTATTTT CASSFQSRDTQYF
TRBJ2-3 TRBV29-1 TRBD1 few TGCAGCGTTGAAGGGACAGGGACAGGGGAGGCAGATACGCAGTATTTT CSVEGTGTGEADTQYF
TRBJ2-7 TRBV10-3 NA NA TGTGCCATCAGTGTACAGGGCTACGGGCAGTACTTC CAISVQGYGQYF
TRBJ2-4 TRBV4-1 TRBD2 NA TGCGCCAGCAGCCAAGATTCTCGCGGGGGGACCGCTAGGGAGCAGTACTTC CASSQDSRGGTAREQYF
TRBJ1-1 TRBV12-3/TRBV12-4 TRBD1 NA TGTGCCAGCAGCCGATACAGGGGCACTGAAGCTTTCTTT CASSRYRGTEAFF
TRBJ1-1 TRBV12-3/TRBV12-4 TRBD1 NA TGTGCCAGCAGACCGGGACAGGGATGGACTGAAGCTTTCTTT CASRPGQGWTEAFF
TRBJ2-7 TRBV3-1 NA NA TGTGCCAGCAGCCAAGATCTGATACAGAACACCTACGAGCAGTACTTC CASSQDLIQNTYEQYF
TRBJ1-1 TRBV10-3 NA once TGTGCCATCAGTGACCCTAAGGGGGGTCGTAACAGTGAAGCTTTCTTT CAISDPKGGRNSEAFF